Listed below are T cell receptor beta chains from one sample, sequenced in a study of blood T cells in healthy people across ages. TCRdb re-called the 5' RACE reads with MiXCR, one entry per CDR3 protein. This sample has roughly 560,000 distinct CDR3 sequences, with about 25% found just once. The sample was also reused in another study, on T cells of mothers and their children.

The material sequenced was blood. The origin of the receptors is a boy younger than 18 in good health. Both conserved end residues are trimmed from each CDR3. The D gene is left open where the match is weak.

d_call j_call v_call cdr3_aa
NA TRBJ1-6 TRBV20-1 SVRGGRGSSPLH
TRBD1 TRBJ2-7 TRBV12-3/TRBV12-4 ASSSGTGYDEQY
NA TRBJ2-1 TRBV7-2 ASRDSEPYNEQF
TRBD1 TRBJ2-5 TRBV6-1 ASSEMTGGQETQY
NA TRBJ2-1 TRBV7-3 ASSSQGEAGQNEQF
NA TRBJ2-5 TRBV29-1 SVGSDQETQY
TRBD2 TRBJ2-3 TRBV7-2 ASSLGLVLTDTQY
TRBD1 TRBJ2-7 TRBV10-3 ATAPTGGHEQY
NA TRBJ2-5 TRBV15 ATSIVLEETQY
NA TRBJ2-3 TRBV12-3/TRBV12-4 ANSSLPGIDTQY
TRBD2 TRBJ2-7 TRBV27 ASRGSGRSYEQY
NA TRBJ2-2 TRBV29-1 AGAPREETTGELF
TRBD2 TRBJ2-3 TRBV5-5 ASSLTGLALLGGSTDTQY
TRBD2 TRBJ2-7 TRBV3-1 ASSQDGSSGYEQY
TRBD1 TRBJ1-2 TRBV6-1 ASSEGGQGGFYGYT
NA TRBJ2-2 TRBV5-1 ASSLEGDLTGELF
NA TRBJ1-1 TRBV29-1 SVDAMGQNTEAF
NA NA TRBV12-3/TRBV12-4 ASSLVGRDGYYEQY
TRBD1 TRBJ1-6 TRBV3-1 ASSHRDSVHNSPLH
NA TRBJ1-2 TRBV3-1 ASSQVSTGSLANYGYT
NA TRBJ1-1 TRBV20-1 SARPGQNTEAF
TRBD1 TRBJ2-4 TRBV6-1 ASPILTGQAKNIQY
TRBD2 TRBJ2-3 TRBV7-2 ASRPMDRFTSGHTDTQY
NA TRBJ2-7 TRBV2 ASSEEWASSEQY
NA TRBJ2-2 TRBV28 ASTYRCTGELF
NA TRBJ2-5 TRBV24-1 ATSAGEGTQY
NA NA TRBV28 ASSQNGNQEQF
NA TRBJ1-2 TRBV20-1 SARDPFRGGGYT
NA TRBJ2-4 TRBV5-1 ASSLAGTDVTRAKNIQY